Each of the 24 T cell receptor beta chains below was sequenced from the same sample in a study of T cells in localized non-small cell lung cancer. Profiled with immunoSEQ multiplex PCR; TCRdb holds only in-frame clones, not every one. The profile shows nearly 25,000 clones, 92% of them singletons. The sample was peripheral blood, taken before any cancer treatment. The origin of the receptors is a man aged 40 to 75 with stage III squamous cell lung carcinoma.

The rearrangement uses TRBV5-1 and TRBJ1-2; D is undetermined. This CDR3 has 14 amino acids. Deletions cut 3 bases from V and 3 bases from J, with 12 bases between. Germline CDR1 and CDR2: SGHRS and YFSETQ. Here the CDR3 DNA reads TGCGCCAGCAGCTCCGGGCAACTGGACTATGGCTACACCTTC. Amino acids: CASSSGQLDYGYTF.

The rearrangement links TRBV7-6 to TRBJ2-2; D remains ambiguous. The CDR3 loop spans 14 amino acids. Per germline, CDR1 SGHVS and CDR2 FNYEAQ. Between the trimmed V and J ends, which lost 4 bases and 3 bases, there was a span of 9 bases. CDR3 in DNA: TGTGCCAGCAGCTCCTACACGGACACCGGGGAGCTGTTTTTT. This sequence encodes CASSSYTDTGELFF. The whole variable domain, filled in from reference TRBV7-6 and TRBJ2-2, reads GAGVSQSPRYKVTKRGQDVALRCDPISGHVSLYWYRQALGQGPEFLTYFNYEAQQDKSGLPNDRFSAERPEGSISTLTIQRTEQRDSAMYRCASSSYTDTGELFFGEGSRLTVL.

The chain couples TRBV28 to TRBJ1-6; 7 bases fit TRBD1. V shed 5 bases, J shed 9 bases, and the junction held 7 bases outside the gene matches. Looked up from germline, CDR1 is MDHEN and CDR2 is SYDVKM. The CDR3 sequence is 14 residues long. This CDR3 is CASSRGHGSSPLHF. In DNA, the CDR3 is TGTGCCAGCAGTAGGGGGCACGGGAGTTCACCCCTCCACTTT.

The chain carries TRBV30 and TRBJ1-1; D is undetermined. The CDR3 runs 13 residues. V lost 3 bases and J lost 1, with 9 bases in between. Germline-derived CDR1 and CDR2 are GTSNPN and SVGIG (reference sequence). The CDR3 spells CAWRWAGNTEAFF. The CDR3 nucleotides read TGTGCCTGGAGATGGGCAGGGAACACTGAAGCTTTCTTT.

The V gene is TRBV5-8, the J gene TRBJ1-2; TRBD1 is a possible D gene (6 bases). Trimming pared 3 bases from V and 4 bases from J, leaving 10 bases between. The CDR3 sequence is 13 residues long. Germline V CDR1 and CDR2: SGHTS, YDEGEE. CDR3 residues: CASSSPDSYGYTF. CDR3 coding DNA: TGTGCCAGCAGCTCCCCGGACAGCTATGGCTACACCTTC.

This clone was detected once. V is TRBV5-1 and J is TRBJ2-1, with 11 nucleotides matching TRBD2. Germline CDR1 and CDR2: SGHRS and YFSETQ. V lost 4 bases and J lost 9; bases outside the gene matches: 3. This CDR3 contains 13 residues. The CDR3 spells CASSPGTSGEQFF. In DNA, the CDR3 is TGCGCCAGCAGCCCCGGGACTAGCGGTGAGCAGTTCTTC.

This clone showed up just once. The J gene is TRBJ2-7, the V gene TRBV27; D gene unclear. Trimming removed 3 bases from V and 3 bases from J, with 12 bases in between. This CDR3 has 14 residues. Germline CDR1 reads MNHEY; CDR2 reads SMNVEV (reference sequence). CDR3 sequence reads: CASSFLTSGYEQYF. The CDR3 nucleotides are TGTGCCAGCAGTTTTTTGACCTCTGGCTACGAGCAGTACTTC.

The V and J genes are TRBV25-1 and TRBJ1-5; D gene unclear. This CDR3 is built from 16 residues. Trimming shortened V by 1 base and J by 5 bases, and 15 bases separated the two germline ends. Germline-derived CDR1 and CDR2 are MGHDK and SYGVNS. The chain's CDR3 is CASSELGTTSDQPQHF. CDR3 DNA: TGTGCCAGCAGTGAATTGGGAACCACCTCAGATCAGCCCCAGCATTTT. The full variable domain, with the rest looked up from reference TRBV25-1 and TRBJ1-5, is EADIYQTPRYLVIGTGKKITLECSQTMGHDKMYWYQQDPGMELHLIHYSYGVNSTEKGDLSSESTVSRIRTEHFPLTLESARPSHTSQYLCASSELGTTSDQPQHFGDGTRLSIL.

V gene TRBV4-1 combines with J gene TRBJ1-2; no firm D call. The CDR3 runs to 16 residues. Germline CDR1 is MGHRA and CDR2 is YSYEKL. V shed 3 bases and J shed 2 bases, with 16 bases lying between them. This CDR3 is CASSHLEAKRNYGYTF. Here the CDR3 DNA reads TGCGCCAGCAGCCATCTTGAAGCGAAGCGAAACTATGGCTACACCTTC.

The V gene is TRBV28, the J gene TRBJ2-1; possible D gene TRBD1, 5 bases. Trimming removed 6 bases at V and 9 bases at J, with 21 bases between. Germline V gene lookup returns CDR1 MDHEN and CDR2 SYDVKM. The CDR3 runs 15 residues. This CDR3 is CASSSPGAAGVEQFF. The CDR3 DNA reads as TGTGCCAGCAGCTCCCCTGGGGCTGCTGGGGTTGAGCAGTTCTTC.

The gene calls are TRBV5-8 and TRBJ2-3; possible D gene TRBD2, 6 bases. CDR1 is SGHTS and CDR2 is YDEGEE in the germline V gene. This CDR3 is 12 amino acids long. V was clipped by 1 base and J by 12 bases, with 12 bases between them. CDR3 bases: TGTGCCAGCAGCTTGATTTCTAGCGCCCAGTATTTT. It specifies CASSLISSAQYF. The complete variable domain, with remaining parts taken from reference TRBV5-8 and TRBJ2-3, reads EAGVTQSPTHLIKTRGQQATLRCSPISGHTSVYWYQQALGLGLQFLLWYDEGEERNRGNFPPRFSGRQFPNYSSELNVNALELEDSALYLCASSLISSAQYFGPGTRLTVL.

The chain joins TRBV19 to TRBJ2-5; 7 nucleotides line up with TRBD2. This CDR3 region has 14 residues. V trimming: 2 bases; J trimming: 4 bases; junction bases outside the gene matches: 4. Germline lookup yields CDR1 LNHDA and CDR2 SQIVND (reference sequence). CDR3 nucleotide sequence: TGTGCCAGTAGTATATCTGGGGGGGGAGAGACCCAGTACTTC. Amino acid sequence: CASSISGGGETQYF.

The chain combines TRBV9 with TRBJ2-5, with a weak D call TRBD2 (5 bases). V was pared by 4 bases and J by 5 bases, with 9 bases between. The germline V gene encodes CDR1 SGDLS and CDR2 YYNGEE. The CDR3 sequence is 12 residues long. The DNA for the CDR3 is TGTGCCAGCAGCCGGGGAATGGAGACCCAGTACTTC. Translation gives CASSRGMETQYF. The whole variable domain, filled in from reference TRBV9 and TRBJ2-5, reads DSGVTQTPKHLITATGQRVTLRCSPRSGDLSVYWYQQSLDQGLQFLIQYYNGEERAKGNILERFSAQQFPDLHSELNLSSLELGDSALYFCASSRGMETQYFGPGTRLLVL.

The CDR3 sequence is CASSRTSVSEQYF. The DNA of the CDR3 is TGTGCCAGCAGCCGGACTAGCGTATCCGAGCAGTACTTC. This chain uses TRBV7-3 with TRBJ2-7; 9 nucleotides agree with TRBD2. Germline V lookup: CDR1 SGHTA, CDR2 FQGTGA. This CDR3 has 13 amino acids. Germline trimming cut 5 bases from V and 6 bases from J; bases unmatched to any gene: 5.

This rearrangement joins TRBV19 to TRBJ1-1; D uncertain. This CDR3 region has 14 residues. The germline CDR1 and CDR2 sequences are LNHDA and SQIVND (reference sequence). V lost 1 base and J 5 bases, leaving 11 bases between the germline ends. CDR3: CASSIGIRGTEAFF. The DNA of the CDR3 is TGTGCCAGTAGTATAGGGATCCGTGGGACTGAAGCTTTCTTT.

This chain connects TRBV11-2 to TRBJ1-5, with TRBD1 matching over 8 bases. The CDR3 extends over 18 amino acids. CDR1 is SGHAT and CDR2 is FQNNGV in the germline V gene. Trimming at V came to 0 bases and at J to 2 bases, leaving 9 bases not matched to a gene. Here the CDR3 reads CASSLDGRRGLGNQPQHF. In DNA form, the CDR3 reads TGTGCCAGCAGCTTAGATGGTCGCAGGGGGCTCGGCAATCAGCCCCAGCATTTT.

The chain couples TRBV6-6 to TRBJ1-2; D is uncertain. In germline, CDR1 is MNHNY, CDR2 SVGAGI (reference sequence). V was shortened by 6 bases and J by 4 bases, with 12 bases between the two germline ends. The CDR3 length is 13 residues. CDR3 in amino acids: CASRSAKGYGYTF. The CDR3 region has the DNA TGTGCCAGCAGGTCCGCTAAGGGCTATGGCTACACCTTC.

The chain couples TRBV4-1 to TRBJ2-2; 9 bases are a match to TRBD2. Unmatched junction bases numbered 2, after V lost 3 bases and J lost 0 bases. The germline V gene has CDR1 MGHRA and CDR2 YSYEKL. The CDR3 runs 16 residues. In nucleotides, the CDR3 is TGCGCCAGCAGCCAGGTAGCGGGAGCGAACACCGGGGAGCTGTTTTTT. It yields the protein CASSQVAGANTGELFF.

The chain employs TRBV18 and TRBJ1-3; no clear D. This CDR3 has 15 amino acids. Germline-derived CDR1 and CDR2 are KGHSH and LQKENI. V was clipped by 3 bases and J by 2 bases, with 11 bases between them. CDR3 protein: CASSPAQGAGNTIYF. The CDR3 DNA is TGTGCCAGCTCACCCGCCCAAGGTGCTGGAAACACCATATATTTT.

The genes are TRBV28 and TRBJ1-1; D is unclear. V gave up 3 bases and J gave up 4 bases, with 9 bases separating them. CDR3 length: 13 amino acids. The germline CDR1 and CDR2 sequences are MDHEN and SYDVKM. CDR3 sequence (DNA): TGTGCCAGCAGTTTGCGTCGTACCACTGAAGCTTTCTTT. Protein product: CASSLRRTTEAFF.

Only a few counts were recorded for this clone. The rearrangement uses TRBV9 and TRBJ2-3; 11 bases align to TRBD2. J was trimmed by 6 bases and V by 0 bases; bases with no gene match: 18. The germline gives CDR1 SGDLS, CDR2 YYNGEE. The CDR3 is 20 amino acids. CDR3 DNA sequence: TGTGCCAGCAGCGTAGAAAAGGGCCCTGGGACTAGCGGAACCAGGGATACGCAGTATTTT. Translated, it gives CASSVEKGPGTSGTRDTQYF.

V gene TRBV14 combines with J gene TRBJ2-1; TRBD2 agrees at 10 bases. Germline V gene sequence: CDR1 SGHDN, CDR2 FVKESK. The V segment lost 4 bases and the J segment 4 bases; nucleotides outside the gene matches: 7. CDR3 length: 16 amino acids. The CDR3 loop is CASSRNSGRKYNEQFF. The CDR3 region has the DNA TGTGCCAGCAGCCGCAATAGCGGGAGGAAGTACAATGAGCAGTTCTTC.

The chain joins TRBV4-2 to TRBJ2-1; maybe TRBD2 (6 bases). V dropped 0 bases and J dropped 4 bases, with 7 bases sitting between them. CDR1 is LGHNA, CDR2 YNFKEQ, per germline. The CDR3 runs to 14 residues. CDR3 bases: TGTGCCAGCAGCCAAGACGGGGGTTACAATGAGCAGTTCTTC. It yields the protein CASSQDGGYNEQFF.

The chain has TRBV6-1 and TRBJ1-1; D unclear. The CDR3 sequence is 13 residues long. Germline CDR1 is MNHNS and CDR2 is SASEGT. V lost 3 bases to trimming and J lost 2 bases, with 7 bases between them. As DNA, the CDR3 is TGTGCCAGCAGTGATCTTGTCAACACTGAAGCTTTCTTT. It yields the protein CASSDLVNTEAFF.